Presented here are 10 T cell receptor beta chains from one specimen sequenced in a study of T cell responses to AZD1222 COVID-19 vaccine (dated by TCRdb to the early 2020s). Libraries came from the immunoSEQ multiplex PCR assay. TCRdb provides this immuneACCESS table in a form limited to in-frame rearrangements. Some clones are lacking; in checked studies, under half of them reflect an unresolved V gene, and why the rest are absent is not known. Here the sample has roughly 170,000 clones; around 92% occur a single time. The ten largest account for around 0.96% of the sample. The sample's time point label, in plain terms: baseline before first vaccination. Here the sequenced sample was peripheral blood, taken on day 0 of AZD1222 vaccination. These receptors came from an adult in good health.

The V and J genes are TRBV5-6 and TRBJ1-2; 9 nucleotides match TRBD1. The CDR3 consists of 16 residues. Germline CDR1 SGHDT, CDR2 YYEEEE. Trimming removed 1 base from V and 5 bases from J; junction bases left unmatched: 9. This chain's CDR3 is CASSLWLQGAGYGYTF. The CDR3 nucleotides are TGTGCCAGCAGCTTGTGGCTACAGGGGGCAGGATATGGCTACACCTTC.

V and J are TRBV5-6 and TRBJ1-2; the D gene is possibly TRBD1 (6 bases). V lost 0 bases, J lost 4 bases, and 13 bases lay in between. The CDR3 runs 15 residues. Germline V CDR1 and CDR2: SGHDT, YYEEEE. CDR3 amino acids: CASSLAGGRFYGYTF. Here the CDR3 DNA reads TGTGCCAGCAGCTTGGCCGGGGGGCGCTTCTATGGCTACACCTTC. The full variable domain, its missing parts supplied by reference TRBV5-6 and TRBJ1-2, is DAGVTQSPTHLIKTRGQQVTLRCSPKSGHDTVSWYQQALGQGPQFIFQYYEEEERQRGNFPDRFSGHQFPNYSSELNVNALLLGDSALYLCASSLAGGRFYGYTFGSGTRLTVV.

This chain joins TRBV6-2 or TRBV6-3 and TRBJ1-1; D unclear. CDR3 size: 13 residues. The germline V and J ends were trimmed by 2 bases and 3 bases, with 7 bases remaining between them. Germline CDR1 MNHEY, CDR2 SVGEGT. The CDR3 spells CASSYGPYTEAFF. DNA of the CDR3: TGTGCCAGCAGTTACGGGCCTTACACTGAAGCTTTCTTT.

The chain employs TRBV5-1 and TRBJ1-3; D is possibly TRBD1 (6 bases). The CDR3 runs 14 residues. V was shortened by 4 bases and J by 4 bases, with 12 bases between the two germline ends. In germline, CDR1 is SGHRS, CDR2 YFSETQ. The CDR3 is CASSLGTPGNTIYF. The CDR3 DNA is TGCGCCAGCAGCCTAGGGACACCCGGAAACACCATATATTTT.

This chain links TRBV11-2 with TRBJ1-1; D is undetermined. Trimming left V 3 bases short and J 0 bases short, with 11 bases between. Germline V gene lookup returns CDR1 SGHAT and CDR2 FQNNGV. The CDR3 is 15 amino acids. As DNA, the CDR3 is TGTGCCAGCAGCTTGGAGCCTGGATTGAACACTGAAGCTTTCTTT. This encodes CASSLEPGLNTEAFF.

This clone was seen a single time. The chain couples TRBV2 to TRBJ2-3; maybe TRBD1 (6 bases). The length of the CDR3 is 16 residues. Trimming left V 6 bases short and J 1 base short, with 17 bases between. The germline gives CDR1 SNHLY, CDR2 FYNNEI. The CDR3 DNA reads as TGTGCCAGCAGAAGAAACAGGGAATTAGGCACAGATACGCAGTATTTT. It specifies CASRRNRELGTDTQYF.

The rearrangement uses TRBV19 and TRBJ1-3, with a tentative D call TRBD1 (6 bases). CDR3 length: 17 amino acids. The V gene's germline CDR1 is LNHDA and CDR2 SQIVND (reference sequence). V was cut by 4 bases and J by 0 bases, with 16 bases left in between. The CDR3 sequence is CASSTSGQLYSGNTIYF. The CDR3 coding sequence is TGTGCCAGTAGTACCTCTGGACAGCTTTACTCTGGAAACACCATATATTTT.

This sequence joins TRBV18 and TRBJ2-7; possible D gene TRBD1, 5 bases. Germline V CDR1 and CDR2: KGHSH, LQKENI. This CDR3 spans 14 amino acids. V was shortened by 3 bases and J by 3 bases, with 12 bases between the two germline ends. The CDR3 bases are TGTGCCAGCTCACCCCCCACAAGGGGCTACGAGCAGTACTTC. Encoded protein: CASSPPTRGYEQYF. The variable domain in full, completed from reference TRBV18 and TRBJ2-7, reads NAGVMQNPRHLVRRRGQEARLRCSPMKGHSHVYWYRQLPEEGLKFMVYLQKENIIDESGMPKERFSAEFPKEGPSILRIQQVVRGDSAAYFCASSPPTRGYEQYFGPGTRLTVT.

The rearrangement uses TRBV7-9 and TRBJ2-1; TRBD2 aligns across 15 bases. The CDR3 length is 16 residues. Trimming cost V 4 bases and J 8 bases; bases outside gene matches: 6. CDR1 is SEHNR and CDR2 is FQNEAQ in the germline V gene (reference sequence). The CDR3 DNA reads as TGTGCCAGCAGCTGGGGACTAGCGGGGGGCGGCGATGAGCAGTTCTTC. Protein product: CASSWGLAGGGDEQFF.

The chain has TRBV7-3 and TRBJ2-2, with D perhaps TRBD1 or TRBD2 (6 bases each). Germline values: CDR1 SGHTA, CDR2 FQGTGA. V lost 4 bases and J lost 7, with 22 bases in between. The CDR3 covers 17 residues. In nucleotides, the CDR3 is TGTGCCAGCAGCTCCCCGGGGGCCCCTCACGGTGACGGGGAGCTGTTTTTT. Its translation: CASSSPGAPHGDGELFF.